These T cell receptor beta chains were read from a single sample in a study of blood T cell repertoires in COVID-19. The protocol was immunoSEQ multiplex PCR, while the TCRdb copy is restricted to in-frame clones and leaves out a portion. The table includes under 200,000 clones, roughly 80% detected once. Sequencing input: peripheral blood. These receptors came from a man between 70 and 80 years old with acute or convalescent COVID-19. Both conserved end residues are part of each CDR3. Fields, in order: D gene, clone size, J gene, V gene, CDR3 length, CDR3 protein, CDR3 DNA. A D gene is named only where the DNA matches it firmly. A clone size is listed for some rows: how often the clone was seen (once, few, many), or a class if it is expanded.

. . TRBJ1-5 TRBV4-1 15 CASSQVGGSNQPQHF TGCGCCAGCAGCCAAGTGGGGGGGAGCAATCAGCCCCAGCATTTT
. . TRBJ2-2 TRBV6-5 13 CASTQGLTGELFF TGTGCCAGCACCCAGGGGTTGACCGGGGAGCTGTTTTTT
TRBD2 . TRBJ2-3 TRBV2 15 CASSEQASGRDTQYF TGTGCCAGCAGTGAACAGGCTAGCGGGAGAGATACGCAGTATTTT
. . TRBJ1-4 TRBV2 15 CASREDDRTNEKLFF TGTGCCAGCAGGGAAGATGACAGAACTAATGAAAAACTGTTTTTT
. . TRBJ1-6 TRBV21-1 12 CSPGTGVSPLHF TGTTCTCCTGGGACAGGGGTTTCACCCCTCCACTTT
. . TRBJ2-7 TRBV19 14 CASSSMGGPYEQYF TGTGCCAGCTCTTCGATGGGAGGCCCCTACGAGCAGTACTTC
. . TRBJ1-2 TRBV24-1 12 CATSEDGLGYTF TGTGCCACCAGTGAGGACGGACTAGGCTACACCTTC
TRBD2 . TRBJ2-4 TRBV6-6 14 CASRGGGSQNIQYF TGTGCCAGCAGAGGCGGGGGGAGTCAAAACATTCAGTACTTC
. . TRBJ2-3 TRBV19 15 CARGKGEISTDTQYF TGTGCCAGAGGAAAGGGAGAGATAAGCACAGATACGCAGTATTTT
. . TRBJ1-2 TRBV19 13 CASSNMGTPGYTF TGTGCCAGTAGTAATATGGGGACTCCAGGGTACACCTTC
. once TRBJ1-1 TRBV30 13 CAWSVTVNTEAFF TGTGCCTGGAGTGTAACGGTGAACACTGAAGCTTTCTTT
TRBD2 . TRBJ2-7 TRBV11-1 15 CASSLVASGGYEQYF TGTGCCAGCAGCTTAGTGGCTAGCGGGGGATACGAGCAGTACTTC